Each of the 31 T cell receptor beta chains below was sequenced from the same sample in a study of OX40 agonist ivuxolimab in advanced cancers. The assay was immunoSEQ multiplex PCR, and TCRdb's table has in-frame clones only and misses some. The sample holds approximately 18,000 clones, roughly 73% seen once. Specimen: CD4+ or CD8+ T cells sorted from blood, collected in a trial of the OX40 agonist ivuxolimab. All receptors come from an adult with an advanced solid tumor such as melanoma, head and neck, liver or kidney cancer.

The chain has TRBV10-1 and TRBJ1-5, with D perhaps matching TRBD1 (5 bases). Germline-derived CDR1 and CDR2 are WNHNN and SYGVQD (reference sequence). The CDR3 spans 14 residues. V lost 0 bases to trimming and J lost 6 bases, with 9 bases between them. The CDR3 DNA sequence: TGCGCCAGCAGTGAGTCAGGGGTAGGTCAGCCCCAGCATTTT. Translating it yields CASSESGVGQPQHF.

The chain links TRBV7-6 to TRBJ2-2; D ambiguous. With 4 bases removed from V and 4 bases from J, the gap between germline ends came to 7 bases. CDR3 size: 13 residues. Germline values: CDR1 SGHVS, CDR2 FNYEAQ. The CDR3, as DNA: TGTGCCAGCAGCTCAGGCGTCACCGGGGAGCTGTTTTTT. As protein: CASSSGVTGELFF.

The chain couples TRBV5-4 to TRBJ2-7, with 8 nucleotides matching TRBD2. This CDR3 has 13 amino acids. V shed 2 bases, J shed 3 bases, and the junction held 1 base outside the gene matches. In germline, CDR1 is SGHNT, CDR2 YYREEE (reference sequence). The CDR3 sequence is CASSFREGYEQYF. In nucleotides, the CDR3 is TGTGCCAGCAGCTTCCGGGAGGGCTACGAGCAGTACTTC.

The chain has TRBV10-2 and TRBJ1-1; D is ambiguous. Germline V lookup: CDR1 WSHSY, CDR2 SAAADI. V dropped 6 bases and J dropped 3 bases, with 11 bases sitting between them. There are 13 residues in the CDR3. CDR3 in amino acids: CASRLKGYTEAFF. The CDR3 DNA follows: TGCGCCAGCAGGCTTAAAGGTTACACTGAAGCTTTCTTT.

CDR3 nucleotide sequence: TGTGCCAGCAGTGCCGGACTAGCGCGTCAAGAGACCCAGTACTTC. Protein: CASSAGLARQETQYF. V usage is TRBV28 and J usage is TRBJ2-5, with 9 bases lining up with TRBD2. The CDR3 totals 15 residues. Trimming cost V 5 bases and J 2 bases; bases outside gene matches: 6. Germline lookup yields CDR1 MDHEN and CDR2 SYDVKM.

This chain connects TRBV18 to TRBJ1-2; 8 bases are a match to TRBD1. CDR1 is KGHSH, CDR2 LQKENI, per germline. V lost 5 bases and J lost 8; bases outside the gene matches: 4. There are 12 residues in the CDR3. This chain's CDR3 is CASSTGQVGYTF. As DNA, the CDR3 is TGTGCCAGCTCAACGGGACAGGTCGGCTACACCTTC.

The V and J genes are TRBV7-3 and TRBJ1-1; D is possibly TRBD1 (6 bases). With 2 bases removed from V and 0 bases from J, the gap between germline ends came to 10 bases. CDR3 length: 15 residues. CDR1 and CDR2 from the germline V gene are SGHTA and FQGTGA. CDR3 sequence: CASSLHGGMNTEAFF. CDR3 nucleotide sequence: TGTGCCAGCAGCTTACATGGGGGCATGAACACTGAAGCTTTCTTT.

This clone is termed medium-sized (0.01 to 0.1%). The rearrangement links TRBV4-3 to TRBJ2-5; D is perhaps TRBD2 (5 bases). The length of the CDR3 is 17 residues. The germline gives CDR1 LGHNA, CDR2 YSLEER. The V gene lost 3 bases and the J gene lost 2 bases, with 19 bases spanning the gap. The CDR3 DNA sequence: TGCGCCAGCAGCCAGGCTGGCGGGCTCGGGGTACAAGAGACCCAGTACTTC. This codes for CASSQAGGLGVQETQYF.

This clone was picked up a small number of times. The rearrangement joins TRBV4-1 to TRBJ1-5, with unresolved D. The CDR3 totals 14 residues. V was pared by 1 base and J by 7 bases, with 11 bases between. The V gene's germline CDR1 is MGHRA and CDR2 YSYEKL. The CDR3 DNA sequence: TGCGCCAGCAGCCAAGGGGAGGTACGCCAGCCCCAGCATTTT. Its translation: CASSQGEVRQPQHF.

The sample holds one count of this clone. V and J are TRBV7-9 and TRBJ2-4; 10 nucleotides align to TRBD1. The CDR3 extends over 17 amino acids. V was clipped by 5 bases and J by 2 bases; unmatched bases: 9. Germline-derived CDR1 and CDR2 are SEHNR and FQNEAQ (reference sequence). As DNA, the CDR3 is TGTGCCAGCAGCCCCACCCGGACAGGGGGGACCAAAAACATTCAGTACTTC. Amino acid sequence: CASSPTRTGGTKNIQYF.

This chain joins TRBV7-9 and TRBJ2-5, with 14 bases matching TRBD2. J was trimmed by 5 bases and V by 11 bases; bases with no gene match: 10. This CDR3 is 15 amino acids long. Germline V lookup: CDR1 SEHNR, CDR2 FQNEAQ (reference sequence). The CDR3 loop is CAGEGTSGSQETQYF. As DNA, the CDR3 is TGTGCCGGAGAAGGGACTAGCGGGAGTCAGGAGACCCAGTACTTC.

The genes are TRBV5-6 and TRBJ2-6, with no clear D. The CDR3 covers 19 residues. CDR1 is SGHDT, CDR2 YYEEEE, per germline. V was cut by 0 bases and J by 0 bases, with 16 bases left in between. The CDR3 DNA is TGTGCCAGCAGCTTGGTCGGGCAGCGTCGCCTCTCTGGGGCCAACGTCCTGACTTTC. Its translation: CASSLVGQRRLSGANVLTF.

Concerning this clone itself: No DNA is shown, since the ends of the CDR3 on it are uncertain; the CDR3 is the one TCRdb lists. J is TRBJ2-3 and V is TRBV21-1; the table names TRBD1, a call not compared with the DNA. TRBV21-1 is listed as a pseudogene. The CDR3 totals 15 residues, both ends included. The CDR3 protein is CASSKVGPGSDTQYF.

This sequence joins TRBV27 and TRBJ1-6; possibly TRBD1 for D (6 bases). With 4 bases removed from V and 6 bases from J, the gap between germline ends came to 13 bases. CDR1 is MNHEY, CDR2 SMNVEV, per germline (reference sequence). The length of the CDR3 is 15 residues. The CDR3 DNA reads as TGTGCCAGCAGTTCAGGGGTAGAGGGTAATTCACCCCTCCACTTT. Translated, it gives CASSSGVEGNSPLHF.

The rearrangement uses TRBV2 and TRBJ1-5; 9 bases are a match to TRBD1. CDR1 is SNHLY and CDR2 is FYNNEI in the germline V gene. This CDR3 has 13 residues. V lost 6 bases, J lost 4 bases, and 1 base stayed unmatched. Here the CDR3 DNA reads TGTGCCAGCAGAGGACAGGGGAATCAGCCCCAGCATTTT. This translates into CASRGQGNQPQHF.

This clone occurred a few times. The CDR3 sequence: CASSPSSGDQPQHF. The DNA for the CDR3 is TGTGCCAGCAGCCCCAGCTCCGGGGATCAGCCCCAGCATTTT. This sequence joins TRBV9 and TRBJ1-5; D gene uncertain. Trimming stripped 4 bases from V and 5 bases from J, with 13 bases between. The CDR3 contains 14 residues. In germline, CDR1 is SGDLS, CDR2 YYNGEE. The full variable domain, its missing parts supplied by reference TRBV9 and TRBJ1-5, is DSGVTQTPKHLITATGQRVTLRCSPRSGDLSVYWYQQSLDQGLQFLIQYYNGEERAKGNILERFSAQQFPDLHSELNLSSLELGDSALYFCASSPSSGDQPQHFGDGTRLSIL.

The J gene is TRBJ1-2, the V gene TRBV4-1, with 7 positions matching TRBD1. Germline V gene sequence: CDR1 MGHRA, CDR2 YSYEKL. The V segment lost 4 bases and the J segment 4 bases; nucleotides outside the gene matches: 18. The CDR3 covers 18 residues. Here the CDR3 reads CASSPPPRRQGVVYGYTF. Here the CDR3 DNA reads TGCGCCAGCAGCCCACCTCCACGCCGACAGGGCGTCGTCTATGGCTACACCTTC.

V gene TRBV9 combines with J gene TRBJ2-1, with 8 bases identical to TRBD1. The J segment lost 8 bases and the V segment lost 3 bases, leaving 10 bases of the junction unmatched. The CDR3 extends over 15 amino acids. From germline, CDR1 is SGDLS and CDR2 YYNGEE. CDR3 nucleotide sequence: TGTGCCAGCAGCGCCCAGACAGGGGACCACCATGAGCAGTTCTTC. It is translated as CASSAQTGDHHEQFF.

V gene TRBV9 combines with J gene TRBJ1-4; TRBD1 aligns across 7 bases. The CDR3 runs 16 residues. J lost 4 bases, V lost 3 bases, and 9 bases had no gene match. CDR1 and CDR2 from the germline V gene are SGDLS and YYNGEE. The CDR3 reads CASSDGTAGGNEKLFF. In nucleotides, the CDR3 is TGTGCCAGCAGCGATGGGACAGCCGGTGGTAATGAAAAACTGTTTTTT.

The rearrangement links TRBV27 to TRBJ1-5; tentative D call: TRBD1 (5 bases). V lost 1 base and J 3 bases, leaving 19 bases between the germline ends. Per the germline V gene, CDR1 is MNHEY and CDR2 is SMNVEV (reference sequence). This CDR3 has 18 residues. CDR3 residues: CASSLWGGTQLSNQPQHF. CDR3 in DNA: TGTGCCAGCAGTTTATGGGGGGGGACCCAACTTTCCAATCAGCCCCAGCATTTT.

By share of the sample, this clone is medium-sized. The V call is TRBV6-1, the J call TRBJ1-3; D unresolved. CDR3 length: 15 residues. Germline assignment: CDR1 MNHNS and CDR2 SASEGT. V lost 2 bases and J lost 0, with 8 bases in between. Here the CDR3 reads CASSEFPSSGNTIYF. The CDR3 DNA reads TGTGCCAGCAGTGAATTCCCATCCTCTGGAAACACCATATATTTT.

The gene calls are TRBV6-5 and TRBJ2-7; D is unclear. The germline V gene has CDR1 MNHEY and CDR2 SVGAGI. Trimming removed 5 bases from V and 3 bases from J, with 11 bases in between. CDR3 size: 13 residues. The CDR3 here is CASSATHYYEQYF. The CDR3 DNA sequence: TGTGCCAGCAGTGCGACACACTACTACGAGCAGTACTTC.

Here the CDR3 DNA reads TGTGCCACCCTGGGACCCTACGAGCAGTACTTC. It specifies CATLGPYEQYF. V is TRBV19 and J is TRBJ2-5, with D possibly called TRBD1 or TRBD2 (5 bases each). The J call may be faulty, since TRBJ2-7 better matches the DNA end. Germline-derived CDR1 and CDR2 are LNHDA and SQIVND (reference sequence). The CDR3 totals 11 residues.

The rearrangement uses TRBV7-8 and TRBJ1-1; D is undetermined. V was shortened by 0 bases and J by 2 bases, with 10 bases between the two germline ends. CDR3 size: 15 residues. Looked up from germline, CDR1 is SGHVS and CDR2 is FQNEAQ. The CDR3 spells CASSLAGVGNTEAFF. In DNA form, the CDR3 reads TGTGCCAGCAGCTTAGCGGGAGTGGGAAACACTGAAGCTTTCTTT.

The chain links TRBV6-5 to TRBJ1-5; 9 nucleotides align to TRBD1. Germline V CDR1 and CDR2: MNHEY, SVGAGI. There are 15 residues in the CDR3. Losses at the gene ends were 6 bases for V and 4 bases for J; bases not matched to a gene: 7. CDR3 nucleotides: TGTGCCAGCAGACCCGGGACAGGGCTTAATCAGCCCCAGCATTTT. Its protein is CASRPGTGLNQPQHF.

This chain connects TRBV11-2 to TRBJ2-5; D gene uncertain. The CDR3 totals 15 residues. Germline assignment: CDR1 SGHAT and CDR2 FQNNGV. V was shortened by 5 bases and J by 5 bases, with 18 bases between the two germline ends. The CDR3: CASSVGEWGKETQYF. The CDR3 coding sequence is TGTGCCAGCAGCGTCGGAGAATGGGGAAAGGAGACCCAGTACTTC.

The rearrangement uses TRBV9 and TRBJ1-6; a possible D gene is TRBD1 (5 bases). Germline CDR1 reads SGDLS; CDR2 reads YYNGEE. Trimming left V 0 bases short and J 4 bases short, with 11 bases between. The CDR3 covers 16 residues. CDR3 amino acids: CASSVDRDVYNSPLHF. CDR3 DNA sequence: TGTGCCAGCAGCGTAGATCGGGACGTTTATAATTCACCCCTCCACTTT.

A few counts support this clone. The genes are TRBV9 and TRBJ2-2; perhaps TRBD1 as D (7 bases). CDR3 size: 17 residues. The V and J ends lost 4 bases and 2 bases respectively, with 18 bases between them. The germline V gene encodes CDR1 SGDLS and CDR2 YYNGEE. CDR3 bases: TGTGCCAGCAGCTTAATCCCAGGGGGGTCAAACACCGGGGAGCTGTTTTTT. Its translation: CASSLIPGGSNTGELFF. The complete variable domain, with remaining parts taken from reference TRBV9 and TRBJ2-2, reads DSGVTQTPKHLITATGQRVTLRCSPRSGDLSVYWYQQSLDQGLQFLIQYYNGEERAKGNILERFSAQQFPDLHSELNLSSLELGDSALYFCASSLIPGGSNTGELFFGEGSRLTVL.

By sample share, this clone is medium-sized (0.01 to 0.1%). This chain links TRBV7-2 with TRBJ2-5; 12 positions match TRBD2. The germline V gene has CDR1 SGHTA and CDR2 FQGNSA. This CDR3 has 15 residues. Trimming cost V 5 bases and J 5 bases; bases outside gene matches: 6. The CDR3 sequence is CASSHSGTSGETQYF. As DNA, the CDR3 is TGTGCCAGCAGCCATTCCGGGACTAGCGGGGAGACCCAGTACTTC.

CDR3 sequence: CASSPVKGWDTGELFF. The CDR3 DNA is TGTGCCAGCAGTCCGGTCAAGGGATGGGACACCGGGGAGCTGTTTTTT. The J gene is TRBJ2-2, the V gene TRBV28; D is ambiguous. CDR1 MDHEN and CDR2 SYDVKM come from the germline V gene. The CDR3 has 16 residues. V was shortened by 5 bases and J by 3 bases, with 16 bases between the two germline ends.

In this sample, this clone turned up a few times. The gene calls are TRBV19 and TRBJ2-5, with TRBD1 identical over 7 bases. Trimming removed 2 bases from V and 4 bases from J; junction bases left unmatched: 7. The CDR3 is 15 residues long. The germline gives CDR1 LNHDA, CDR2 SQIVND (reference sequence). The DNA for the CDR3 is TGTGCCAGTAGTATAAGGGACAGACAAATAGAGACCCAGTACTTC. Encoded protein: CASSIRDRQIETQYF. Variable domain in full (rest from reference TRBV19 and TRBJ2-5): DGGITQSPKYLFRKEGQNVTLSCEQNLNHDAMYWYRQDPGQGLRLIYYSQIVNDFQKGDIAEGYSVSREKKESFPLTVTSAQKNPTAFYLCASSIRDRQIETQYFGPGTRLLVL.